Each of the 22 T cell receptor beta chains below was sequenced from the same sample in a study of response to subunit inactivated influenza vaccine. Via MiXCR, TCRdb re-called the RT-PCR reads, giving one row per CDR3 protein. The sample includes fewer than 250,000 distinct CDR3 sequences, 13% to 15% of them seen just once. The input for sequencing was CD8+ T cells sorted from PBMCs, taken approximately 5 days after vaccination. The receptors come from a man aged 45-65 years who received an inactivated influenza vaccine.

The J gene is TRBJ2-7, the V gene TRBV4-1; 8 positions match TRBD1. In germline, CDR1 is MGHRA, CDR2 YSYEKL. Losses at the gene ends were 0 bases for V and 4 bases for J; bases not matched to a gene: 5. The CDR3 is 15 amino acids. This CDR3 reads CASSQDPQGAYEQYF. The CDR3 DNA reads TGCGCCAGCAGCCAAGATCCCCAGGGGGCATACGAGCAGTACTTC.

There are many counts of this clonotype. The chain joins TRBV12-3 or TRBV12-4 to TRBJ1-4; tentative D call: TRBD1 (6 bases). This CDR3 region has 16 residues. Trimming took off 5 bases at V and 6 bases at J, with 19 bases between the two ends. The CDR3 DNA sequence: TGTGCCAGCAGTGCCAGATCAGACAGGCTTCATGAAAAACTGTTTTTT. Translating it yields CASSARSDRLHEKLFF.

The CDR3 nucleotides are TGTGCCAGCAGCTCTCTAGGAGTCTTAGCGGGGTATGCCTACGAGCAGTACTTC. Encoded protein: CASSSLGVLAGYAYEQYF. The genes are TRBV11-2 and TRBJ2-7; 8 bases are shared with TRBD2. CDR1 SGHAT and CDR2 FQNNGV come from the germline V gene. This CDR3 region has 18 residues. V dropped 4 bases and J dropped 2; count of bases not matched to a gene: 16.

The V call is TRBV12-3 or TRBV12-4, the J call TRBJ2-2, with TRBD1 identical over 7 bases. The CDR3 is 17 amino acids. V was clipped by 5 bases and J by 4 bases; unmatched bases: 13. CDR3 in amino acids: CASSTPDRAQGTGELFF. Written as DNA, the CDR3 is TGTGCCAGCAGTACCCCAGACAGGGCGCAGGGCACCGGGGAGCTGTTTTTT.

V gene TRBV7-2 combines with J gene TRBJ2-1; D is perhaps TRBD1 or TRBD2 (5 bases each). The germline V gene has CDR1 SGHTA and CDR2 FQGNSA. The CDR3 has 17 residues. The V end lost 0 bases, the J end lost 4 bases, and 16 bases lay between the germline ends. CDR3 bases: TGTGCCAGCAGCTTAGCGCTAATGGGGGTTGTTTACAATGAGCAGTTCTTC. Amino acids: CASSLALMGVVYNEQFF.

The chain joins TRBV9 to TRBJ1-6; tentatively, D is TRBD1 (5 bases). Germline V gives CDR1 SGDLS, CDR2 YYNGEE. Trimming cost V 0 bases and J 8 bases, with 12 bases left between them. This CDR3 comprises 15 residues. CDR3 amino acids: CASSVEGDKDSPLHF. CDR3 coding DNA: TGTGCCAGCAGCGTAGAAGGGGATAAGGATTCACCCCTCCACTTT. Supplemented by reference TRBV9 and TRBJ1-6, the full variable domain reads DSGVTQTPKHLITATGQRVTLRCSPRSGDLSVYWYQQSLDQGLQFLIQYYNGEERAKGNILERFSAQQFPDLHSELNLSSLELGDSALYFCASSVEGDKDSPLHFGNGTRLTVT.

The genes are TRBV7-9 and TRBJ1-4; D not resolved. Per the germline V gene, CDR1 is SEHNR and CDR2 is FQNEAQ (reference sequence). The CDR3 loop spans 16 amino acids. The V and J ends lost 1 base and 8 bases respectively, with 17 bases between them. Here the CDR3 reads CASSLGGVMGSEKLFF. CDR3 bases: TGTGCCAGCAGCTTAGGTGGAGTTATGGGGAGCGAAAAACTGTTTTTT.

This clonotype was seen a handful of times. The chain is built from TRBV7-2 and TRBJ2-1, with D perhaps being TRBD1 or TRBD2 (5 bases each). Per the germline V gene, CDR1 is SGHTA and CDR2 is FQGNSA. The germline V and J ends were trimmed by 6 bases and 4 bases, with 16 bases remaining between them. The CDR3 sequence is 15 residues long. The CDR3: CASSFPWDLYNEQFF. The CDR3 DNA reads as TGTGCCAGCAGTTTTCCGTGGGACCTTTACAATGAGCAGTTCTTC.

The chain joins TRBV7-6 to TRBJ2-5; D not resolved. V dropped 4 bases and J dropped 5 bases, with 14 bases sitting between them. The CDR3 sequence is 14 residues long. Germline assignment: CDR1 SGHVS and CDR2 FNYEAQ. CDR3 coding DNA: TGTGCCAGCAGCTCCCCGAACGGATTTGAGACCCAGTACTTC. This gives the protein CASSSPNGFETQYF.

This clonotype was seen a few times. V and J are TRBV7-9 and TRBJ2-7; TRBD2 is a possible D gene (7 bases). The V and J ends lost 5 bases and 6 bases respectively, with 23 bases between them. CDR1 and CDR2 from the germline V gene are SEHNR and FQNEAQ (reference sequence). CDR3 size: 16 residues. The CDR3 region is CASSPPRGAGSGEQYF. The CDR3 region has the DNA TGTGCCAGCAGCCCCCCCCGGGGGGCGGGTTCAGGCGAGCAGTACTTC. The whole variable domain, filled in from reference TRBV7-9 and TRBJ2-7, reads DTGVSQNPRHKITKRGQNVTFRCDPISEHNRLYWYRQTLGQGPEFLTYFQNEAQLEKSRLLSDRFSAERPKGSFSTLEIQRTEQGDSAMYLCASSPPRGAGSGEQYFGPGTRLTVT.

This clonotype occurred a few times. The V call is TRBV29-1, the J call TRBJ2-5; 13 positions agree with TRBD2. V gave up 6 bases and J gave up 5 bases; unmatched junction bases: 9. The CDR3 length is 15 residues. Germline CDR1 reads SQVTM; CDR2 reads ANQGSEA. The CDR3: CSVLGLAGFLETQYF. Written as DNA, the CDR3 is TGCAGCGTCTTGGGACTAGCGGGATTTTTGGAGACCCAGTACTTC.

A few counts support this clonotype. Written as DNA, the CDR3 is TGCAGTGCTCATATAGCGGGGGAAAACTACGAGCAGTACTTC. Translation gives CSAHIAGENYEQYF. The chain combines TRBV20-1 with TRBJ2-7; 9 bases agree with TRBD2. The CDR3 length is 14 residues. The germline CDR1 and CDR2 sequences are DFQATT and SNEGSKA (reference sequence). With 5 bases clipped from V and 3 bases from J, the junction kept 8 bases outside the gene matches.

The rearrangement joins TRBV25-1 to TRBJ1-6, with D possibly being TRBD1 (5 bases). The CDR3 consists of 14 residues. Trimming shortened V by 5 bases and J by 9 bases, and 14 bases separated the two germline ends. Germline V gives CDR1 MGHDK, CDR2 SYGVNS. CDR3 nucleotides: TGTGCCAGCAGTAAAACCTCAGGGTTTTCACCCCTCCACTTT. Translating it yields CASSKTSGFSPLHF.

This clonotype has more than one count but fewer than ten. The V call is TRBV11-2, the J call TRBJ1-1; D unclear. CDR1 and CDR2 from the germline V gene are SGHAT and FQNNGV. The CDR3 is 12 residues long. The V end was cut by 5 bases, the J end by 9 bases, with 13 bases between. The CDR3 nucleotides are TGTGCCAGCAGCCTCTCGGACTACCAAGCTTTCTTT. It specifies CASSLSDYQAFF.

Only a few counts were recorded for this clonotype. V and J are TRBV30 and TRBJ2-3, with TRBD2 matching 10 bases. From germline, CDR1 is GTSNPN and CDR2 SVGIG (reference sequence). This CDR3 contains 16 residues. The junction had 9 bases not matched to a gene; V was cut back by 1 base and J by 5 bases. CDR3 nucleotides: TGTGCCTGGAGTGGTCACACTAGCGGGATTGGAGATACGCAGTATTTT. Translating gives CAWSGHTSGIGDTQYF.

In this sample, this clonotype turned up many times. This chain connects TRBV5-6 to TRBJ2-1; 14 bases map to TRBD2. Unmatched junction bases numbered 4, after V lost 4 bases and J lost 1 base. This CDR3 contains 17 residues. Germline CDR1 and CDR2: SGHDT and YYEEEE. DNA of the CDR3: TGTGCCAGCAGCCGTGGGACTAGCGGGAGTTCCTACAATGAGCAGTTCTTC. Translated: CASSRGTSGSSYNEQFF.

The table lists this clonotype with a count of one. The chain recombines TRBV27 with TRBJ2-7, with D unresolved. The V end was cut by 0 bases, the J end by 1 base, with 7 bases between. The germline CDR1 and CDR2 sequences are MNHEY and SMNVEV (reference sequence). The CDR3 contains 14 residues. For the CDR3, the DNA is TGTGCCAGCAGTTTATCGTTTGAGTCCTACGAGCAGTACTTC. This sequence encodes CASSLSFESYEQYF.

This clonotype was seen a few times. The rearrangement joins TRBV6-1 to TRBJ2-2, with a possible D match to TRBD1 (6 bases). The CDR3 sequence is 14 residues long. Looked up from germline, CDR1 is MNHNS and CDR2 is SASEGT. The V end was cut by 6 bases, the J end by 3 bases, with 11 bases between. The CDR3 reads CASRAGEYTGELFF. Written as DNA, the CDR3 is TGTGCCAGCAGGGCAGGGGAGTACACCGGGGAGCTGTTTTTT.

V is TRBV24-1 and J is TRBJ2-5, with 10 positions matching TRBD2. With V trimmed by 4 bases and J by 5 bases, 3 bases remained unmatched. Per germline, CDR1 KGHDR and CDR2 SFDVKD. The length of the CDR3 is 14 residues. CDR3 sequence (DNA): TGTGCCACCAGTGAAACTAGCGGGAAGGAGACCCAGTACTTC. Protein: CATSETSGKETQYF.

The chain couples TRBV6-5 to TRBJ2-7; 7 nucleotides line up with TRBD2. Germline V gene sequence: CDR1 MNHEY, CDR2 SVGAGI. V was clipped by 4 bases and J by 5 bases; unmatched bases: 8. The CDR3 has 14 residues. The CDR3 DNA follows: TGTGCCAGCAGTTTGCGCGGGAGTTTGAACGAGCAGTACTTC. The encoded protein is CASSLRGSLNEQYF.

This clonotype was detected ten times or more. This chain connects TRBV7-9 to TRBJ1-2, with D unclear. This CDR3 has 11 residues. Germline V lookup: CDR1 SEHNR, CDR2 FQNEAQ (reference sequence). The V end was cut by 4 bases, the J end by 4 bases, with 4 bases between. CDR3 coding DNA: TGTGCCAGCAGCTCGGCCTATGGCTACACCTTC. This encodes CASSSAYGYTF.

This chain joins TRBV7-6 and TRBJ2-1; 13 positions match TRBD2. The J segment lost 8 bases and the V segment lost 5 bases, leaving 6 bases of the junction unmatched. The CDR3 is made up of 15 amino acids. Germline V lookup: CDR1 SGHVS, CDR2 FNYEAQ. CDR3 sequence (DNA): TGTGCCAGCAGCCCTCGGACTAGCGGGGGAGATGAGCAGTTCTTC. Its translation is CASSPRTSGGDEQFF.